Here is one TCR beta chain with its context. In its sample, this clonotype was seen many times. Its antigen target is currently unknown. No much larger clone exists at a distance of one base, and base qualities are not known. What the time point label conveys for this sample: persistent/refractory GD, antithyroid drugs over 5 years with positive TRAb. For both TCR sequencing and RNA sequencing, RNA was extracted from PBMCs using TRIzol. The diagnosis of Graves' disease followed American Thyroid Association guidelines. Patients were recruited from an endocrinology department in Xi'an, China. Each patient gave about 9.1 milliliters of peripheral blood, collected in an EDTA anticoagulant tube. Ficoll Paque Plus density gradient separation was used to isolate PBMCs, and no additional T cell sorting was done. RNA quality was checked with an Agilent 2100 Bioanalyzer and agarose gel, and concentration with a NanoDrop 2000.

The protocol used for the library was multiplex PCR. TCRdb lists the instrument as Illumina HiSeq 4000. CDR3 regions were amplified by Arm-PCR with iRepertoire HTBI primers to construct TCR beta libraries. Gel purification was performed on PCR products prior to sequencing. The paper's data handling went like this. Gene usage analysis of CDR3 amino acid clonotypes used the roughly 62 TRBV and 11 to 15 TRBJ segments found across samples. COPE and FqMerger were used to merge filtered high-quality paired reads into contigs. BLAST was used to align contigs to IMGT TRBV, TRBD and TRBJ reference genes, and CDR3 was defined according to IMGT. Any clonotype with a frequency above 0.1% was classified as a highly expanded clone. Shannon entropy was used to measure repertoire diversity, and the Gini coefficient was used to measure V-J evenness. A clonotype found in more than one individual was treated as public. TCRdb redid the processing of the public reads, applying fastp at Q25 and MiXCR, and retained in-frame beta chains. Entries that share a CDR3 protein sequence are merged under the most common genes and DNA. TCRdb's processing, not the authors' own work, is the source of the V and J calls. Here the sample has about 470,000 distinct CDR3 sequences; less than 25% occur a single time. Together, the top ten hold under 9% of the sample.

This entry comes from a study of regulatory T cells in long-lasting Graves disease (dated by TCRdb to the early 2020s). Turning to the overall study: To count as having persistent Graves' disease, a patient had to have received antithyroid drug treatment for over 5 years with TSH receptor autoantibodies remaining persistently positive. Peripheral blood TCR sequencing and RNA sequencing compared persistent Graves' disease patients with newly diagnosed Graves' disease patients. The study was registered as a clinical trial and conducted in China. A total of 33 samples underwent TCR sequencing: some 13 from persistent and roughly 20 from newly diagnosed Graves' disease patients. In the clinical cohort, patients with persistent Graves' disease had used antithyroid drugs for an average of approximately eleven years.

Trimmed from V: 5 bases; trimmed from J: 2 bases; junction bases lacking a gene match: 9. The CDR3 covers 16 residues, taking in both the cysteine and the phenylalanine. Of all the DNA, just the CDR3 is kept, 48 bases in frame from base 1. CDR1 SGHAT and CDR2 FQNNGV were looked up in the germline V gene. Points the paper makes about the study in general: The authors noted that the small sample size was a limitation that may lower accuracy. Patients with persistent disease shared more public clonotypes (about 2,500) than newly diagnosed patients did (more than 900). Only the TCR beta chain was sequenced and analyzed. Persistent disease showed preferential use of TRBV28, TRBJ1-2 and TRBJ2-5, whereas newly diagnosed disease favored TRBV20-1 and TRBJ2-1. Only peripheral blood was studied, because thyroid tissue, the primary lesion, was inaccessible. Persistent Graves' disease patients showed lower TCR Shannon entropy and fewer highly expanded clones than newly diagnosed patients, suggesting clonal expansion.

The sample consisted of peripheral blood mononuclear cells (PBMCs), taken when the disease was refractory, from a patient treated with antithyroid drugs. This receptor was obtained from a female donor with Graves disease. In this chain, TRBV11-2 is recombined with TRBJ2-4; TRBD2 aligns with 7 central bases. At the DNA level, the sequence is TGTGCCAGCAGCCCAGACGCGGGAGTTACCAAAAACATTCAGTACTTC. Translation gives CASSPDAGVTKNIQYF.